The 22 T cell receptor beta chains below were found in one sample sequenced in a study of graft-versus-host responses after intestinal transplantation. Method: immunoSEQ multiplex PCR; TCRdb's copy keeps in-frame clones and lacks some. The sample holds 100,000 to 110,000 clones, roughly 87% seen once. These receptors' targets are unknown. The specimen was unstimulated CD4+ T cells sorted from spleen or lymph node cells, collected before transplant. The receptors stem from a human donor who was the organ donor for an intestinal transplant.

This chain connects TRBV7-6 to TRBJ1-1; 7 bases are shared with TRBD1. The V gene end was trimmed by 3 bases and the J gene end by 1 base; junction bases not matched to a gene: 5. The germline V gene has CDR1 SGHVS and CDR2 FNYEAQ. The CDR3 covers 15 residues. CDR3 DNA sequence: TGTGCCAGCAGCTTGGGGACAGAGACGAACACTGAAGCTTTCTTT. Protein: CASSLGTETNTEAFF.

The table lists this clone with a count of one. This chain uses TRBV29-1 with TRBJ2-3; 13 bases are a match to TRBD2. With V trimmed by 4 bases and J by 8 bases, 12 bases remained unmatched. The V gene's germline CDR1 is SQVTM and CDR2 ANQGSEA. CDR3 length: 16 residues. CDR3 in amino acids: CSVGLAGGSSIGTQYF. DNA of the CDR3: TGCAGCGTTGGACTAGCGGGGGGATCCAGCATCGGTACGCAGTATTTT.

The CDR3, as DNA: TGTGCCAGCAGTGAAGTTTGGCTAGCGCTTAACACAGATACGCAGTATTTT. It yields the protein CASSEVWLALNTDTQYF. This chain uses TRBV2 with TRBJ2-3; weak D call: TRBD2 (6 bases). The CDR3 length is 17 residues. Looked up from germline, CDR1 is SNHLY and CDR2 is FYNNEI. With 1 base removed from V and 2 bases from J, the gap between germline ends came to 16 bases.

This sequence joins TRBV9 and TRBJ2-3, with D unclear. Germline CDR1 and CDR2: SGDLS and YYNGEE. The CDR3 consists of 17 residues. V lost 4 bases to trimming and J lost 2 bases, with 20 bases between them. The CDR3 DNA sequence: TGTGCCAGCAGCACCCTCCGGAGTACAGCTTCCACAGATACGCAGTATTTT. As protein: CASSTLRSTASTDTQYF.

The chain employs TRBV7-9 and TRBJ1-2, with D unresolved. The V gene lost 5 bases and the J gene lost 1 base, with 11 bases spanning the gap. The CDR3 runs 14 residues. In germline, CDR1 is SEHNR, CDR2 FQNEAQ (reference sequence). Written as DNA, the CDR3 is TGTGCCAGCAGCGAAGGTGCTCTTAACTATGGCTACACCTTC. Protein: CASSEGALNYGYTF.

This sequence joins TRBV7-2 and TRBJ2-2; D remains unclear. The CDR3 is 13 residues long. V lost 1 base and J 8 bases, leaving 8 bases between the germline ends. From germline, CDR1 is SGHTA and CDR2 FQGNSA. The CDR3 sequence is CASSLGGWGELFF. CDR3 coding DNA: TGTGCCAGCAGCTTAGGGGGTTGGGGGGAGCTGTTTTTT.

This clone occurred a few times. In nucleotides, the CDR3 is TGTGCCAGCAGCCCGAGGGGAGGGGAGACAACAGGGCAGCCCCAGCATTTT. Protein sequence: CASSPRGGETTGQPQHF. The chain uses TRBV5-6 and TRBJ1-5; maybe TRBD1 (6 bases). Looked up from germline, CDR1 is SGHDT and CDR2 is YYEEEE. The V end lost 4 bases, the J end lost 7 bases, and 24 bases lay between the germline ends. The CDR3 has 17 residues.

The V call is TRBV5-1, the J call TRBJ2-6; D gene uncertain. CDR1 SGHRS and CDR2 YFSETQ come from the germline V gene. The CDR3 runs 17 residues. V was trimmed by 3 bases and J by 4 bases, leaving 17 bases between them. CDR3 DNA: TGCGCCAGCAGCTCAGAAGGAAGGTTGTTGGGGGCCAACGTCCTGACTTTC. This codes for CASSSEGRLLGANVLTF. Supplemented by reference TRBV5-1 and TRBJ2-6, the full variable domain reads KAGVTQTPRYLIKTRGQQVTLSCSPISGHRSVSWYQQTPGQGLQFLFEYFSETQRNKGNFPGRFSGRQFSNSRSEMNVSTLELGDSALYLCASSSEGRLLGANVLTFGAGSRLTVL.

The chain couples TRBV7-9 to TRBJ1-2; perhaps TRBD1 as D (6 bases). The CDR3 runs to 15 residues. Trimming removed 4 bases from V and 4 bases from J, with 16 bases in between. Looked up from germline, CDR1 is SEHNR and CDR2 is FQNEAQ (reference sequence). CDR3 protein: CASSSRAQGFYGYTF. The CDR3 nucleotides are TGTGCCAGCAGCTCAAGAGCACAGGGTTTCTATGGCTACACCTTC.

The CDR3 sequence is CASSSTGTGGRGYTF. The CDR3 nucleotides are TGTGCCAGCAGCTCCACCGGGACAGGGGGCAGGGGCTACACCTTC. This chain uses TRBV11-2 with TRBJ1-2; 12 bases are shared with TRBD1. Germline assignment: CDR1 SGHAT and CDR2 FQNNGV. The V gene end was trimmed by 4 bases and the J gene end by 8 bases; junction bases not matched to a gene: 8. CDR3 size: 15 residues.

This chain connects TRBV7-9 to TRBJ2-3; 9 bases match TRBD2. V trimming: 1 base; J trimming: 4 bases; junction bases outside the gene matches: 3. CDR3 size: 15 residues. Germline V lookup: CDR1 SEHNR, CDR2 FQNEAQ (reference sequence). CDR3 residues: CASSLGGGAADTQYF. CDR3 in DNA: TGTGCCAGCAGCTTAGGCGGGGGGGCCGCAGATACGCAGTATTTT.

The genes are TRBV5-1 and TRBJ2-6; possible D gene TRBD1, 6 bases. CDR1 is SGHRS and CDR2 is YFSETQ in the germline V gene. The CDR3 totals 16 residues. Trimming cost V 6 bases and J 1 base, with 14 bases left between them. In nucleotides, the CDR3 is TGCGCCAGCAACCAGGGGTCCTCATCTGGGGCCAACGTCCTGACTTTC. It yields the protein CASNQGSSSGANVLTF.

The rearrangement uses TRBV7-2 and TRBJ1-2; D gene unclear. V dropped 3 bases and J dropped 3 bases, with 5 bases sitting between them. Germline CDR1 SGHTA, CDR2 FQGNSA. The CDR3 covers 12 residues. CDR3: CASSFGYYGYTF. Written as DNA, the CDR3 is TGTGCCAGCAGCTTCGGGTACTATGGCTACACCTTC.

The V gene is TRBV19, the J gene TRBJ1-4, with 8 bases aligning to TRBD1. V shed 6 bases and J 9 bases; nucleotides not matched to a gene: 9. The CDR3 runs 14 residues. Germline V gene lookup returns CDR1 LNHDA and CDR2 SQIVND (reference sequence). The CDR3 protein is CASRRAGGVQKLFF. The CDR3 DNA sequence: TGTGCCAGTAGAAGGGCAGGGGGCGTGCAAAAACTGTTTTTT.

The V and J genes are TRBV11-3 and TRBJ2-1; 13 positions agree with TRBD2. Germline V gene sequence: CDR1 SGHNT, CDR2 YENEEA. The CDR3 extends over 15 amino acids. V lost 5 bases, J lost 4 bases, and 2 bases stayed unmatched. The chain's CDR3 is CASSPGLAGYNEQFF. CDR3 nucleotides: TGTGCCAGCAGCCCGGGACTAGCGGGGTACAATGAGCAGTTCTTC.

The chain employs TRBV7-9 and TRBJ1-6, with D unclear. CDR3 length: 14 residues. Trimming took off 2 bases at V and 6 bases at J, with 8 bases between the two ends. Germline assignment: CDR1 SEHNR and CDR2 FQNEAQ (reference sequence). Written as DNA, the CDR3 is TGTGCCAGCAGCTTAAGTGGGCCTAATTCACCCCTCCACTTT. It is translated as CASSLSGPNSPLHF. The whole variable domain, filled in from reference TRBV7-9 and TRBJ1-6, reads DTGVSQNPRHKITKRGQNVTFRCDPISEHNRLYWYRQTLGQGPEFLTYFQNEAQLEKSRLLSDRFSAERPKGSFSTLEIQRTEQGDSAMYLCASSLSGPNSPLHFGNGTRLTVT.

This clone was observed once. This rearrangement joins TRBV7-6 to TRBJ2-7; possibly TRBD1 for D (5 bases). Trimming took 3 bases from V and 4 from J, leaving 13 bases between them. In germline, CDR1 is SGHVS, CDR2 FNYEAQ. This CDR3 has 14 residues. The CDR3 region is CASSFLDKGYEQYF. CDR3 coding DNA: TGTGCCAGCAGCTTCCTCGATAAGGGGTACGAGCAGTACTTC.

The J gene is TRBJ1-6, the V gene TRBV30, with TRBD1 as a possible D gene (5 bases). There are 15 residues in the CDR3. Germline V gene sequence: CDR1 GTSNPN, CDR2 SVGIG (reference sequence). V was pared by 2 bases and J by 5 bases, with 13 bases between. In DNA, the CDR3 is TGTGCCTGGAGTCCCGGGGACGGCGATAATTCACCCCTCCACTTT. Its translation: CAWSPGDGDNSPLHF.

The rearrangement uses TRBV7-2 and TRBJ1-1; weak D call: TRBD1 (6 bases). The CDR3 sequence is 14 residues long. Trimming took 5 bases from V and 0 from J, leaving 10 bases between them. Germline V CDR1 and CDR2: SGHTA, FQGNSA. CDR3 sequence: CASSGQRLNTEAFF. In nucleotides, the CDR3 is TGTGCCAGCAGCGGACAGAGACTGAACACTGAAGCTTTCTTT.

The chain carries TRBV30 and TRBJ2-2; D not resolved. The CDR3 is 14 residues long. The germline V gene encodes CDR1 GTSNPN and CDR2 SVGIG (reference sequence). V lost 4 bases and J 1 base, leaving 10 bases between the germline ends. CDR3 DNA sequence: TGTGCCTGGACAGTGCGACTGAACACCGGGGAGCTGTTTTTT. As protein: CAWTVRLNTGELFF.

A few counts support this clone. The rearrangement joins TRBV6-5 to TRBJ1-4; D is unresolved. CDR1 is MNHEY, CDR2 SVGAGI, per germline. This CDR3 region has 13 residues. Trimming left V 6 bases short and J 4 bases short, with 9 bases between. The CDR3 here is CASSRRNNEKLFF. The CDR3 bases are TGTGCCAGCAGCCGCAGAAATAATGAAAAACTGTTTTTT.

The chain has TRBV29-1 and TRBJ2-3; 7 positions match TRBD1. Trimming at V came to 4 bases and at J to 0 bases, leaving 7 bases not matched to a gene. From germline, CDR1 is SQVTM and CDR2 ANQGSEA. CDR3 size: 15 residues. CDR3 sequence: CSVVGTVLSTDTQYF. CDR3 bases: TGCAGCGTTGTAGGGACAGTCCTTAGCACAGATACGCAGTATTTT.